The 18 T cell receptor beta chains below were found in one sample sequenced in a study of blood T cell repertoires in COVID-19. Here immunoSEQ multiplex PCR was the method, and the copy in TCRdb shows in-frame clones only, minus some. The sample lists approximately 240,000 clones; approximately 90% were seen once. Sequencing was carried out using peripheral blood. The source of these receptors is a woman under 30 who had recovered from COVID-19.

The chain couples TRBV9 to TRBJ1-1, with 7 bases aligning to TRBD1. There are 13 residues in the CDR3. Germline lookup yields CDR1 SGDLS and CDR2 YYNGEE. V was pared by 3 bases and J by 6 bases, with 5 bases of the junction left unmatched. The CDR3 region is CASSGRQGPEAFF. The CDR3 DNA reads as TGTGCCAGCAGCGGACGACAGGGACCTGAAGCTTTCTTT.

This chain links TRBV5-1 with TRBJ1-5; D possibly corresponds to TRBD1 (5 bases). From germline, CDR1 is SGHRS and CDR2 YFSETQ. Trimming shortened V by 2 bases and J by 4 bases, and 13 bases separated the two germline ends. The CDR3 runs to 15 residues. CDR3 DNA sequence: TGCGCCAGCAGCTTAGCATCAGGGCTAAATCAGCCCCAGCATTTT. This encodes CASSLASGLNQPQHF. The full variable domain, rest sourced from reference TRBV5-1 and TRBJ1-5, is KAGVTQTPRYLIKTRGQQVTLSCSPISGHRSVSWYQQTPGQGLQFLFEYFSETQRNKGNFPGRFSGRQFSNSRSEMNVSTLELGDSALYLCASSLASGLNQPQHFGDGTRLSIL.

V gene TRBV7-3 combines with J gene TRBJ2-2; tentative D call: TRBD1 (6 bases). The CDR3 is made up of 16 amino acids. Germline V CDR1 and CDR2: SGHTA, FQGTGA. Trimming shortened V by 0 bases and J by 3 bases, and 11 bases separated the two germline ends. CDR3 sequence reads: CASSLTTGQYTGELFF. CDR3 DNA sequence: TGTGCCAGCAGCTTAACTACTGGACAGTACACCGGGGAGCTGTTTTTT.

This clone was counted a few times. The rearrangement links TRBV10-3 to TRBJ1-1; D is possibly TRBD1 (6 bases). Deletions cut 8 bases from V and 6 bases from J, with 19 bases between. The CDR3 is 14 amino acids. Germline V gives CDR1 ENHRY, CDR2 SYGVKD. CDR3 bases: TGTGCCATCGGTACACAGGGAGCGATCCCTGAAGCTTTCTTT. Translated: CAIGTQGAIPEAFF.

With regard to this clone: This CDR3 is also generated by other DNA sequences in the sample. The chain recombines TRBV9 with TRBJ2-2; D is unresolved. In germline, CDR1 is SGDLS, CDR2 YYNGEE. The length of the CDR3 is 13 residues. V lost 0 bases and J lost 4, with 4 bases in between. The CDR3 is CASSVVSTGELFF. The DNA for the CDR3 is TGTGCCAGCAGCGTAGTCAGCACCGGGGAGCTGTTTTTT. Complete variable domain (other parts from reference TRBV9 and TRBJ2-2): DSGVTQTPKHLITATGQRVTLRCSPRSGDLSVYWYQQSLDQGLQFLIQYYNGEERAKGNILERFSAQQFPDLHSELNLSSLELGDSALYFCASSVVSTGELFFGEGSRLTVL.

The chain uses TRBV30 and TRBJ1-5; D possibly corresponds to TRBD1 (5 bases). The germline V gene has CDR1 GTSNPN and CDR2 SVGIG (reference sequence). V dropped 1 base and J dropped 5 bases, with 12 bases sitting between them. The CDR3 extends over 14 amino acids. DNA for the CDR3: TGTGCCTGGAGTGCGGGACTTTCGGATCAGCCCCAGCATTTT. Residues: CAWSAGLSDQPQHF. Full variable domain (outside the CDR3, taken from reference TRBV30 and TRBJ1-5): SQTIHQWPATLVQPVGSPLSLECTVEGTSNPNLYWYRQAAGRGLQLLFYSVGIGQISSEVPQNLSASRPQDRQFILSSKKLLLSDSGFYLCAWSAGLSDQPQHFGDGTRLSIL.

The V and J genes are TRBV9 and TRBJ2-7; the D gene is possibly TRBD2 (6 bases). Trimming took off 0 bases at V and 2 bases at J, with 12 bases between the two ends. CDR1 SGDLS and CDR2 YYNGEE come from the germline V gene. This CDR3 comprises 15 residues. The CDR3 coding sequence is TGTGCCAGCAGCGTAGCTGGCGGGACCGCCTACGAGCAGTACTTC. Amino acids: CASSVAGGTAYEQYF.

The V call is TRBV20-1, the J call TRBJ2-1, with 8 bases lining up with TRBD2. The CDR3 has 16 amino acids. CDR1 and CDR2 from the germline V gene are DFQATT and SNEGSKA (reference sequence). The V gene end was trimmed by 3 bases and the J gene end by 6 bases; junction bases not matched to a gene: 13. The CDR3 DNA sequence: TGCAGTGCTAGTTTTCTCCGGAGCGGGAGAGGCAATGAGCAGTTCTTC. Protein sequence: CSASFLRSGRGNEQFF.

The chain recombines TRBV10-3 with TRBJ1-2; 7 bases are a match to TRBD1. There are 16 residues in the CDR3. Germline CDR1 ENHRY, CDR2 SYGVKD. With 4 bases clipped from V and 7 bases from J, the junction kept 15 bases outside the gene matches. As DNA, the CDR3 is TGTGCCATCAGTGCTTTGACAGGGCCAGCAATCGCTGGCTACACCTTC. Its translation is CAISALTGPAIAGYTF.

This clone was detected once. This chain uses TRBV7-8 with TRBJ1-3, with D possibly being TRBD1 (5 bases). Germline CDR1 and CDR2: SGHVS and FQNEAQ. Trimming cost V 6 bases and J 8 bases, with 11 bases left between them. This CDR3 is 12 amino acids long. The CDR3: CASRGEGHTIYF. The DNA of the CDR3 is TGTGCCAGCAGGGGGGAGGGACACACCATATATTTT.

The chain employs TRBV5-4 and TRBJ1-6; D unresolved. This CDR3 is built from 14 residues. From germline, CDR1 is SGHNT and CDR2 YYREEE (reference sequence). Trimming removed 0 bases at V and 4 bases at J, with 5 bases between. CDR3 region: CASSLDGYNSPLHF. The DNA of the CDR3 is TGTGCCAGCAGCTTGGACGGTTATAATTCACCCCTCCACTTT.

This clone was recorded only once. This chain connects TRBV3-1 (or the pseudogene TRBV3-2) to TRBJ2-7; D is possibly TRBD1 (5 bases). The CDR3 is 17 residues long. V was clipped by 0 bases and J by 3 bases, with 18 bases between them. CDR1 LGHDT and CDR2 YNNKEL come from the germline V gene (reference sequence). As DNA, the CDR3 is TGTGCCAGCAGCCAAGATAGACTTCAGGGCCCCGACTACGAGCAGTACTTC. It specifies CASSQDRLQGPDYEQYF.

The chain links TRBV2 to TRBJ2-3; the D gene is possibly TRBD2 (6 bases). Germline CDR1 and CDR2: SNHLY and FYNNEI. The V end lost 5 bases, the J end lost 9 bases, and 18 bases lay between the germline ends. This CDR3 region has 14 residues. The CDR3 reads CASSSSSAVGTQYF. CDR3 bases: TGTGCCAGCAGTTCCTCTAGCGCCGTCGGGACGCAGTATTTT.

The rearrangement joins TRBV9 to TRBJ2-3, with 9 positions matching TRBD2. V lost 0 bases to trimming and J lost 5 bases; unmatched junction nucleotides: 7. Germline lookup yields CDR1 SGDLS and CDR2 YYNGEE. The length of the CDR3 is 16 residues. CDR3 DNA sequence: TGTGCCAGCAGCGTAGCTTCTAGCGGGACGGTAGATACGCAGTATTTT. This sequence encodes CASSVASSGTVDTQYF.

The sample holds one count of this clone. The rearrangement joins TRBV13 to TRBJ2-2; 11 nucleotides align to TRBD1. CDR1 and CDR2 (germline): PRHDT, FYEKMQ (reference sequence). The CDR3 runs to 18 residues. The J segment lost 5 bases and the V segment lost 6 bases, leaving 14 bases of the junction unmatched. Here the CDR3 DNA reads TGTGCCAGCAGTCCATTTCGGTCGGACAGGGGGCGGACCGGGGAGCTGTTTTTT. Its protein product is CASSPFRSDRGRTGELFF.

CDR3 residues: CASSAQGLSGNTIYF. The CDR3 DNA follows: TGTGCCAGCAGCGCCCAGGGTCTTTCTGGAAACACCATATATTTT. The chain recombines TRBV9 with TRBJ1-3; tentative D call: TRBD1 (5 bases). The ends were cut back, 3 bases at V and 1 base at J, with 11 bases in the middle. This CDR3 region has 15 residues. Germline V gives CDR1 SGDLS, CDR2 YYNGEE.

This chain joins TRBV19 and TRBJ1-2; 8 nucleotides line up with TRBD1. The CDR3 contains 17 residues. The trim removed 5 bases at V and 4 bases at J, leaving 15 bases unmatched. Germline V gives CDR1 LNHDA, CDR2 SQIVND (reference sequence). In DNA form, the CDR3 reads TGTGCCAGTAGTTGGCAGGGGGCCCCCGACGCCCTCTATGGCTACACCTTC. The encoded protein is CASSWQGAPDALYGYTF. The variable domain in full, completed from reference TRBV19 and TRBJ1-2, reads DGGITQSPKYLFRKEGQNVTLSCEQNLNHDAMYWYRQDPGQGLRLIYYSQIVNDFQKGDIAEGYSVSREKKESFPLTVTSAQKNPTAFYLCASSWQGAPDALYGYTFGSGTRLTVV.

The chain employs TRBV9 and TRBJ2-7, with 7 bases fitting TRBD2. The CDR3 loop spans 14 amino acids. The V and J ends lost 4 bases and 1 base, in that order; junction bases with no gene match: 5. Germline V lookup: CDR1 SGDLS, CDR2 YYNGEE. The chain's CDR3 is CASSPTGGSYEQYF. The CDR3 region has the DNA TGTGCCAGCAGCCCCACCGGGGGGTCCTACGAGCAGTACTTC.